These T cell receptor beta chains were read from a single sample in a study of Ad26.COV2.S vaccination and SARS-CoV-2 variants. Produced via immunoSEQ multiplex PCR; TCRdb's table is partial and in-frame only. The profile covers about 440,000 clones, with 90% appearing a single time and around 4.5% taken by the ten largest. The sequencing used peripheral blood, collected in a trial of Ad26.COV2.S vaccine versus placebo. Source of these receptors: a person aged 18 to 65 who received the Ad26.COV2.S COVID-19 vaccine or a placebo. The CDR3 runs from the conserved cysteine through the conserved F or W. Fields, in order: CDR3 length, V gene, D gene, clone size, J gene, CDR3 protein, CDR3 DNA. A D gene is named only where the DNA matches it firmly. Not every row has a clone size; where given, it reads once, few, many or a size class.

13,TRBV7-3,NA,NA,TRBJ1-5,CASSQDRNQPQHF,TGTGCCAGCAGCCAGGACAGAAATCAGCCCCAGCATTTT
14,TRBV2,TRBD1,once,TRBJ1-2,CASKETGSNYGYTF,TGTGCCAGCAAAGAGACAGGGTCGAACTATGGCTACACCTTC
15,TRBV2,TRBD2,NA,TRBJ2-7,CASCRTSGGSYEQYF,TGTGCCAGCTGCCGGACTAGCGGAGGATCCTACGAGCAGTACTTC
13,TRBV12-3/TRBV12-4,NA,NA,TRBJ1-2,CASSLRHRYGYTF,TGTGCCAGCAGTTTAAGGCACCGCTATGGCTACACCTTC
15,TRBV13,TRBD1,NA,TRBJ1-1,CASSPPGQSNTEAFF,TGTGCCAGCAGCCCCCCGGGACAGTCGAACACTGAAGCTTTCTTT
17,TRBV25-1,TRBD1,few,TRBJ1-1,CASSVFGRQGKNTEAFF,TGTGCCAGCAGTGTTTTTGGAAGACAGGGGAAGAACACTGAAGCTTTCTTT
11,TRBV20-1,NA,NA,TRBJ2-2,CSASGVGELFF,TGCAGTGCTAGCGGAGTCGGGGAGCTGTTTTTT
15,TRBV2,NA,NA,TRBJ1-4,CASSERVATNEKLFF,TGTGCCAGCAGTGAAAGGGTTGCAACTAATGAAAAACTGTTTTTT
12,TRBV9,NA,once,TRBJ1-4,CASSSNNEKLFF,TGTGCCAGCAGCTCCAATAATGAAAAACTGTTTTTT
13,TRBV21-1,NA,NA,TRBJ2-3,CASSRDHTDTQYF,TGTGCCAGCAGCCGGGACCACACAGATACGCAGTATTTT
16,TRBV15,NA,NA,TRBJ2-1,CATSSPDGQPGTKQFF,TGTGCCACCAGCAGTCCGGACGGACAGCCCGGGACTAAGCAGTTCTTC
12,TRBV21-1,NA,NA,TRBJ1-1,CASSKAGRQAFF,TGTGCCAGCAGCAAAGCCGGGCGCCAGGCTTTCTTT
16,TRBV19,TRBD1,NA,TRBJ2-6,CASSRTGTSGANVLTF,TGTGCCAGTAGTAGGACAGGGACATCTGGGGCCAACGTCCTGACTTTC
13,TRBV5-4,NA,once,TRBJ1-1,CASSFSGRWEAFF,TGTGCCAGCAGCTTCAGCGGAAGGTGGGAAGCTTTCTTT
13,TRBV9,NA,NA,TRBJ2-7,CASSVDGSGEQYF,TGTGCCAGCAGCGTCGATGGATCAGGCGAGCAGTACTTC
12,TRBV29-1,NA,few,TRBJ1-2,CSARDKNYGYTF,TGCAGCGCCCGGGACAAAAACTATGGCTACACCTTC
13,TRBV3-1/TRBV3-2,TRBD1,NA,TRBJ2-1,CASSQTGFHEQFF,TGTGCCAGCAGCCAGACAGGGTTCCATGAGCAGTTCTTC
17,TRBV7-2,TRBD1,NA,TRBJ2-4,CASSSLTGDLAKNIQYF,TGTGCCAGCAGCTCACTTACAGGGGACCTAGCCAAAAACATTCAGTACTTC
16,TRBV28,TRBD2,NA,TRBJ2-1,CASRATSGGSYNEQFF,TGTGCCAGCAGGGCTACTAGCGGGGGTTCCTACAATGAGCAGTTCTTC
12,TRBV6-5,NA,NA,TRBJ2-1,CASSLASNEQFF,TGTGCCAGCAGCCTGGCTAGCAATGAGCAGTTCTTC
12,TRBV12-3/TRBV12-4,NA,NA,TRBJ2-1,CASSSWDNEQFF,TGTGCCAGCAGTTCATGGGACAATGAGCAGTTCTTC
14,TRBV28,NA,NA,TRBJ1-1,CASRPQGLGTEAFF,TGTGCCAGCAGACCACAGGGTTTGGGCACTGAAGCTTTCTTT
16,TRBV5-5,NA,once,TRBJ2-3,CASSPGDRLSTDTQYF,TGTGCCAGCAGCCCAGGAGACAGGCTTAGCACAGATACGCAGTATTTT
11,TRBV5-5,NA,few,TRBJ2-7,CASSLGQQLSF,TGTGCCAGCAGCTTGGGGCAGCAACTTTCCTTC
13,TRBV6-4,NA,NA,TRBJ2-3,CASSEARSDTQYF,TGTGCCAGCAGTGAGGCCCGCTCAGATACGCAGTATTTT
17,TRBV5-1,TRBD2,NA,TRBJ2-7,CASSGRLAGDYSYEQYF,TGCGCCAGCAGCGGTAGACTAGCGGGAGACTACTCCTACGAGCAGTACTTC
13,TRBV12-3/TRBV12-4,NA,NA,TRBJ2-5,CASRPGTRETQYF,TGTGCCAGCCGACCCGGGACACGAGAGACCCAGTACTTC
14,TRBV12-5,NA,NA,TRBJ1-5,CASARGGSDQPQHF,TGTGCTAGTGCTAGGGGCGGATCCGATCAGCCCCAGCATTTT
16,TRBV25-1,TRBD1,NA,TRBJ1-4,CASSGGLGLRGEKLFF,TGTGCCAGCAGTGGAGGTTTGGGCCTCAGGGGGGAAAAACTGTTTTTT
16,TRBV24-1,NA,NA,TRBJ2-2,CATSDPRRVNTGELFF,TGTGCCACCAGTGATCCGAGGCGGGTTAACACCGGGGAGCTGTTTTTT
15,TRBV27,TRBD1,NA,TRBJ1-6,CASKGGQLYNSPLHF,TGTGCCAGCAAGGGGGGACAGTTATATAATTCACCCCTCCACTTT
15,TRBV3-1/TRBV3-2,TRBD1,NA,TRBJ2-1,CASSQALDRGNEQFF,TGTGCCAGCAGCCAAGCCCTGGACAGGGGGAATGAGCAGTTCTTC
12,TRBV6-5,NA,NA,TRBJ1-1,CASSSTGWRAFF,TGTGCCAGCAGTTCCACAGGTTGGAGGGCTTTCTTT
12,TRBV27,TRBD1,NA,TRBJ1-1,CASSLQGAEAFF,TGTGCCAGCAGTTTACAGGGGGCTGAAGCTTTCTTT
17,TRBV19,NA,NA,TRBJ2-1,CASSIDTATSSYNEQFF,TGTGCCAGTAGTATAGATACGGCCACAAGCTCCTACAATGAGCAGTTCTTC
16,TRBV11-1,TRBD1,NA,TRBJ2-5,CASSFRGQGSQETQYF,TGTGCCAGCAGCTTTCGCGGACAGGGTTCCCAAGAGACCCAGTACTTC
13,TRBV5-5,NA,NA,TRBJ2-1,CASSFSRNNEQFF,TGTGCCAGCAGCTTTAGCAGAAACAATGAGCAGTTCTTC